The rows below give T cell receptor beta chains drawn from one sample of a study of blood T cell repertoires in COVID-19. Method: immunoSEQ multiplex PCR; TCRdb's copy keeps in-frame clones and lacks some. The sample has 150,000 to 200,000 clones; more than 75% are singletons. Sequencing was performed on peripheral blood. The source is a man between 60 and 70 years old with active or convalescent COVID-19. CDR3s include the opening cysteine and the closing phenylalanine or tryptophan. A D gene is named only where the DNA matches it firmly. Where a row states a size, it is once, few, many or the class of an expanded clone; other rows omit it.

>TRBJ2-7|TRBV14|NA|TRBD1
TGTGCCAGCAGCCCCCTTGGGGACAGGGTTTACGAGCAGTACTTC
CASSPLGDRVYEQYF
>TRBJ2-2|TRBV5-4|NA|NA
TGTGCCAGCAGCTATCCGACAGCGAACACCGGGGAGCTGTTTTTT
CASSYPTANTGELFF
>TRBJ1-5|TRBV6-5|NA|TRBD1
TGTGCCAGCAGCGGGGACAGGGGTAATCAGCCCCAGCATTTT
CASSGDRGNQPQHF
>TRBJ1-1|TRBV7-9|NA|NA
TGTGCCAGCAGCTTAGGAACTGACACTGAAGCTTTCTTT
CASSLGTDTEAFF
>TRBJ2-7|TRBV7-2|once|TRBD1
TGTGCCAGCAGCTTAGAACAGGGGGGCTACGAGCAGTACTTC
CASSLEQGGYEQYF
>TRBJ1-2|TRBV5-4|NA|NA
TGTGCCAGCAGCTTATGGCAGGTTAAGGATTACTATGGCTACACCTTC
CASSLWQVKDYYGYTF
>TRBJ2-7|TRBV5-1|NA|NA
TGCGCCAGCAGCAAGCTGGGGGCCTCCTACGAGCAGTACTTC
CASSKLGASYEQYF
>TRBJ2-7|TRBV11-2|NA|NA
TGTGCCAGCAGCTCCCAGGGGTACGAGCAGTACTTC
CASSSQGYEQYF
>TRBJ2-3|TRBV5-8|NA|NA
TGTGCCAGCAGCTTAGGGGGGGCGGATACGCAGTATTTT
CASSLGGADTQYF
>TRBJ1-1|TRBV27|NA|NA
TGTGCCAGCAGTTTCCGGGAGAACACTGAAGCTTTCTTT
CASSFRENTEAFF
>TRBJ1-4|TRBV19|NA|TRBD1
TGTGCCAGTAGTGAAGACAGGGACGCTAATGAAAAACTGTTTTTT
CASSEDRDANEKLFF
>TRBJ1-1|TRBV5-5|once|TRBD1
TGTGCCAGCAGCTTGGGTGACAGGGGAGAAGCTTTCTTT
CASSLGDRGEAFF
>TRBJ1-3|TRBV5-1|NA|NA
TGCGCCAGCAGCTTGGCCGGGAGGGATCGAGCAAACACCATATATTTT
CASSLAGRDRANTIYF
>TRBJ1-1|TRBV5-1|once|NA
TGCGCCAGCAGCTTGTTGGTCGGGGGTGAAGCTTTCTTT
CASSLLVGGEAFF
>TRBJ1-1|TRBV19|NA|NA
TGTGCCAGTAGTATGGGGGCTACGGCTTTCTTT
CASSMGATAFF
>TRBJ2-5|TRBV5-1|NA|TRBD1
TGCGCCAGCAGCTTGGATAGGGGGCGGGAGACCCAGTACTTC
CASSLDRGRETQYF
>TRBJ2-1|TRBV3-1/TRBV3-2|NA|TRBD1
TGTGCCAGCAGCCAAATCTCCGGGACAGGGGGCAGGAATGAGCAGTTCTTC
CASSQISGTGGRNEQFF
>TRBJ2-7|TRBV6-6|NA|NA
TGTGCCAGCAGTTACGTCCGCGCAGGGAAATACGAGCAGTACTTC
CASSYVRAGKYEQYF
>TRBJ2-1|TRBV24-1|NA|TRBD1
TGTGCCACCAGTGATTCGAACAGGGGCGAGCAGTTCTTC
CATSDSNRGEQFF
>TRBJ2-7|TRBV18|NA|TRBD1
TGTGCCAGCTCCCGCCCTTCGGGACAGTCTTACGAGCAGTACTTC
CASSRPSGQSYEQYF
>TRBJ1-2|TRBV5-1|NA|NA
TGCGCCAGCAGCTTGGGCCGGGGTGGCTACACCTTC
CASSLGRGGYTF
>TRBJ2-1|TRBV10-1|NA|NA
TGCGCCAGCAGCTCTGATTTTAGCGCTCAGACATACAATGAGCAGTTCTTC
CASSSDFSAQTYNEQFF
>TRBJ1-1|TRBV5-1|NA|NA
TGCGCCAGCAGCTTGTCAGAATTGACTGAAGCTTTCTTT
CASSLSELTEAFF
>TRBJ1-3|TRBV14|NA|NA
TGTGCCAGCAGCCAAGCAGGATCTGGAAACACCATATATTTT
CASSQAGSGNTIYF
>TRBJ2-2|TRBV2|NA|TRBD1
TGTGCCAGCTCCGGGACAGGGGGCGTCAGCGGGGAGCTGTTTTTT
CASSGTGGVSGELFF
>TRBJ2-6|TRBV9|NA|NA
TGTGCCAGCAGCGTAGGCAGCTCTGGGGCCAACGTCCTGACTTTC
CASSVGSSGANVLTF
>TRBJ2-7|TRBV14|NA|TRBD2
TGTGCCAGCAGCCAAGGACTAGCGGGCGCCTACGAGCAGTACTTC
CASSQGLAGAYEQYF
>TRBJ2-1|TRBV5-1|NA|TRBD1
TGCGCCAGCAGCATCTCAGGGGGCGATGGTCAAAATGAGCAGTTCTTC
CASSISGGDGQNEQFF
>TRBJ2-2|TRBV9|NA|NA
TGTGCCAGCAGCCCCACGGGAGCCGGCACCGGGGAGCTGTTTTTT
CASSPTGAGTGELFF
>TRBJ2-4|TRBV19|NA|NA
TGTGCCAGTAGTATTGAGTACTTAGCCAAAAACATTCAGTACTTC
CASSIEYLAKNIQYF
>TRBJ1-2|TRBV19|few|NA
TGTGCCAGTAGTATGGTGGGAGTGGCTAACTATGGCTACACCTTC
CASSMVGVANYGYTF
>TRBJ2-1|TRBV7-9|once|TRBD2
TGTGCCAGCGCCTTGTGGGGGGGGACTTCTTACAATGAGCAGTTCTTC
CASALWGGTSYNEQFF
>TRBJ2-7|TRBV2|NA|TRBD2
TGTGCCAGCTCCCGCCTAGCGGGGGGGCTTGGAGAGCAGTACTTC
CASSRLAGGLGEQYF
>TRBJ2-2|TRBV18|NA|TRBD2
TGTGCCAGCTCACCATTGGCGGGGGGGCCGAACACCGGGGAGCTGTTTTTT
CASSPLAGGPNTGELFF
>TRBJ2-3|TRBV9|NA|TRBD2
TGTGCCAGCAGCGCTCAGGGGACTAGCACGAGACCAAAGTATTTT
CASSAQGTSTRPKYF
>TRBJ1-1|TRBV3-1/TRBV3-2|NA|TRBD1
TGTGCCAGCAGAAACAGGGGGCGGACTGAAGCTTTCTTT
CASRNRGRTEAFF
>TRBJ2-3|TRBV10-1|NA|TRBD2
TGCGCCAGCAGTATCCTAGCGGGAGTTGCAGATACGCAGTATTTT
CASSILAGVADTQYF
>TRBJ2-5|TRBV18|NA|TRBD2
TGTGCCAGCTCACCCTCGAGCGGGGAACAGGAGACCCAGTACTTC
CASSPSSGEQETQYF
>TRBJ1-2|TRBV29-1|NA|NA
TGCAGCGTTGATCTGCAGGCGCTTGGCTACACCTTC
CSVDLQALGYTF
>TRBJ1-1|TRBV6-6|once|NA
TGTGCCAGCAGTTACTTGACCGGGGAGAACACTGAAGCTTTCTTT
CASSYLTGENTEAFF
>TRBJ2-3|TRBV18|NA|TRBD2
TGTGCCAGCTCACCCCTAGCGGGAGAGGGCACAGATACGCAGTATTTT
CASSPLAGEGTDTQYF
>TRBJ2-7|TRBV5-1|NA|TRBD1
TGCGCCAGCAGCTTGGTTTTACAGGGGGCCAACGAGCAGTACTTC
CASSLVLQGANEQYF
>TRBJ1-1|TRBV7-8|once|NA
TGTGCCAGCAGCTTAGAGTCCAGGGAGAACACTGAAGCTTTCTTT
CASSLESRENTEAFF
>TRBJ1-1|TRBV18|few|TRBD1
TGTGCCAGCTCACCCATATCCGGGACAGGGGACACTGAAGCTTTCTTT
CASSPISGTGDTEAFF
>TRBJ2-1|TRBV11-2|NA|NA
TGTGCCAGCGGAACTAGCTCGGGGAACAATGAGCAGTTCTTC
CASGTSSGNNEQFF
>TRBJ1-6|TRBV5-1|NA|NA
TGCGCCAGCAGCTTGGGTAGCGGGGGGCATCGATCACCCCTCCACTTT
CASSLGSGGHRSPLHF
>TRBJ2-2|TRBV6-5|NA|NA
TGTGCCAGCAGACCGCCGGGGAGTTCCGGGGAGCTGTTTTTT
CASRPPGSSGELFF
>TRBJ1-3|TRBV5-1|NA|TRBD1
TGCGCCAGCAGCTTTCGGGACAGGGCCTCCTCGGCCGGAAACACCATATATTTT
CASSFRDRASSAGNTIYF
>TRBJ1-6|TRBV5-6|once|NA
TGTGCCAGCACTCGATCCGACGGAGTTAATTCACCCCTCCACTTT
CASTRSDGVNSPLHF
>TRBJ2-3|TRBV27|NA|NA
TGTGCCAGCAGTTTCAGGTACCAGGCAGATACGCAGTATTTT
CASSFRYQADTQYF
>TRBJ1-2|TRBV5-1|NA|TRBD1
TGCGCCAGCAGCCGGACAGGGGTTATTCTCAACTATGGCTACACCTTC
CASSRTGVILNYGYTF
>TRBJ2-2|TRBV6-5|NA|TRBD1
TGTGCCAGTCAGGGGGCATGGACCGGGGAGCTGTTTTTT
CASQGAWTGELFF
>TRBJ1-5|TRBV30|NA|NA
TGTGCCTGGAGTGTACTTCGGAGCAATCAGCCCCAGCATTTT
CAWSVLRSNQPQHF
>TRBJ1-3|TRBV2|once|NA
TGTGCCAGCAGCACCTCCCGGGGTTTTGGAAACACCATATATTTT
CASSTSRGFGNTIYF
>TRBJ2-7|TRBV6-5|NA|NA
TGTGCCAGCAATACAGGCTACGAGCAGTACTTC
CASNTGYEQYF
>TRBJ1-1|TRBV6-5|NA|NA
TGTGCCAGCACCTTCTCAGGGGAAGGAACTGAAGCTTTCTTT
CASTFSGEGTEAFF
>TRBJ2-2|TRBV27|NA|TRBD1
TGTGCCAGCAGTTTCACAGGGGGCGGGGAGCTGTTTTTT
CASSFTGGGELFF
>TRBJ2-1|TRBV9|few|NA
TGTGCCAGCAGCGTAGGGCCCAGGGCCAATGAGCAGTTCTTC
CASSVGPRANEQFF